This is a list of T cell receptor beta chains from one sample in a study of cytomegalovirus exposure and HLA in healthy donors. Sequencing was performed with immunoSEQ multiplex PCR; in TCRdb, only in-frame clones are kept and a portion is missing. The table includes over 50,000 clones, roughly 83% detected once. The sequenced sample was PBMCs. The receptors originated from a man between 40 and 49 years old in good health and CMV-seronegative. The CDR3 runs from the conserved cysteine through the conserved F or W. The D gene is left open where the match is weak. Rows give clone size only sometimes, using once, few, many, or a class for an expanded clone.

v_call	j_call	d_call	clone_size	cdr3_nt	cdr3_aa
TRBV7-9	TRBJ1-1	TRBD1	-	TGTGCCAGCAGCCTACCGGGACAGGGTAATCCTGAAGCTTTCTTT	CASSLPGQGNPEAFF
TRBV19	TRBJ1-5	-	-	TGTGCCAGTAGTACAAGGCAGGGAAATGGCAATCAGCCCCAGCATTTT	CASSTRQGNGNQPQHF
TRBV30	TRBJ1-4	-	-	TGTGCCTGGAGTGTATGGGGCAGAGAGGATGAAAAACTGTTTTTT	CAWSVWGREDEKLFF
TRBV6-5	TRBJ1-2	TRBD1	-	TGTGCCAGCAGTTACCATGGTGGACAGGGGAGCGGCTACACCTTC	CASSYHGGQGSGYTF
TRBV7-6	TRBJ1-2	-	-	TGTGCCAGCAGCCAGGGACATCGGGGCTATGGCTACACCTTC	CASSQGHRGYGYTF
TRBV5-1	TRBJ1-5	-	-	TGCGCCAGCAGCTTGGAGCCAAATCAGCCCCAGCATTTT	CASSLEPNQPQHF
TRBV10-3	TRBJ2-1	-	few	TGTGCCATCAGTATGACAGATTATGAGCAGTTCTTC	CAISMTDYEQFF
TRBV19	TRBJ1-6	-	-	TGTGCCAGTAGTATTTTCGGCAGGGCGAATTCACCCCTCCACTTT	CASSIFGRANSPLHF
TRBV30	TRBJ1-3	-	-	TGTGCCTGGAGTAGACAAATCTCTGGAAACACCATATATTTT	CAWSRQISGNTIYF
TRBV19	TRBJ2-6	-	-	TGTGCCAGTACCCCAACCGAACAGAGCTCTGGGGCCAACGTCCTGACTTTC	CASTPTEQSSGANVLTF
TRBV7-2	TRBJ2-5	-	-	TGTGCCAGCAGCTTAGCCGGGGCGGGGAGTAAGGGCCAAGAGACCCAGTACTTC	CASSLAGAGSKGQETQYF
TRBV2	TRBJ1-2	-	-	TGTGCCAGCAGTGTTCGACACCACTATGGCTACACCTTC	CASSVRHHYGYTF
TRBV29-1	TRBJ1-2	-	-	TGCAGCGTTGATCGGGGGGACAAAGGTGGCTACACCTTC	CSVDRGDKGGYTF
TRBV9	TRBJ2-5	-	-	TGTGCCAGCAGCGTACTGCGGGGATGTGAGACCCAGTACTTC	CASSVLRGCETQYF
TRBV6-1	TRBJ1-5	-	-	TGTGCCAGCAGTGAAGGTACAGGGTTTTTTAGCAATCAGCCCCAGCATTTT	CASSEGTGFFSNQPQHF
TRBV19	TRBJ2-5	-	-	TGTGCCAGTAGTACTATACAGGGGTCCGGGGGGACCCAGTACTTC	CASSTIQGSGGTQYF
TRBV5-1	TRBJ2-3	TRBD2	once	TGCGCCAGCAGCTTGCGGGGGGTCTCCACAGATACGCAGTATTTT	CASSLRGVSTDTQYF
TRBV25-1	TRBJ2-2	TRBD1	-	TGTGCCAGCAGTGAATTAAGGGACAGGGGAACCAGGGAGCTGTTTTTT	CASSELRDRGTRELFF
TRBV29-1	TRBJ2-7	-	few	TGCAGCGTTAAGCCCATGACATCCTACGAGCAGTACTTC	CSVKPMTSYEQYF
TRBV30	TRBJ1-6	TRBD1	-	TGTGCCTGGATGGGAGGACAGGGGAATAATTCACCCCTCCACTTT	CAWMGGQGNNSPLHF
TRBV9	TRBJ2-5	-	-	TGTGCCAGCAGCGTAGGTACTAGCTGGGGGGAGACCCAGTACTTC	CASSVGTSWGETQYF
TRBV4-2	TRBJ2-2	-	-	TGTGCCAGCAGCCAAGATTTCGCGGGGACCACCGGGGAGCTGTTTTTT	CASSQDFAGTTGELFF
TRBV6-6	TRBJ1-1	-	few	TGTGCCAGCAGTTTCCTACAGGAGAAGGAAGCTTTCTTT	CASSFLQEKEAFF
TRBV5-6	TRBJ2-4	-	-	TGTGCCAGCAGCTTGAGGGGGTACAAAAACATTCAGTACTTC	CASSLRGYKNIQYF
TRBV9	TRBJ2-3	TRBD1	-	TGTGCCAGCAGCGCTAGGACAGGGGCTAGCACAGATACGCAGTATTTT	CASSARTGASTDTQYF
TRBV7-9	TRBJ2-1	-	-	TGTGCCAGCAACCAATTAGGACTCTCCTCCTACAATGAGCAGTTCTTC	CASNQLGLSSYNEQFF
TRBV5-1	TRBJ2-3	TRBD1	-	TGCGCCAGCAACGGACAGGGTTCATCAGATACGCAGTATTTT	CASNGQGSSDTQYF
TRBV19	TRBJ1-5	-	-	TGTGCCAGTAGTACCCCGCGAGGTAATCAGCCCCAGCATTTT	CASSTPRGNQPQHF
TRBV2	TRBJ2-1	TRBD2	-	TGTGCCAGCAGGAACGACGACATATGGAGCGGGGAATCCTCCTACAATGAGCAGTTCTTC	CASRNDDIWSGESSYNEQFF
TRBV28	TRBJ1-1	TRBD1	-	TGTGCCAGCACCTCCCAGGGGGTGGCAGCTTTCTTT	CASTSQGVAAFF
TRBV4-2	TRBJ2-3	TRBD1	-	TGTGCCAGCAGCCAAGTCTCTGACAGGGACACAGATACGCAGTATTTT	CASSQVSDRDTDTQYF
TRBV6-4	TRBJ1-5	-	-	TGTGCCAGCAGTGGGCACCTCATAAAAGGGGCTGGACAGCCCCAGCATTTT	CASSGHLIKGAGQPQHF
TRBV4-3	TRBJ2-3	TRBD1	-	TGCGCCAGCAGCCAAGAGTACGGGACAGGGGGTCGTACAGATACGCAGTATTTT	CASSQEYGTGGRTDTQYF
TRBV19	TRBJ1-2	-	-	TGTGCCAGTAGTATATTTGGAACAGACCTTAACTATGGCTACACCTTC	CASSIFGTDLNYGYTF
TRBV5-1	TRBJ1-4	TRBD1	few	TGCGCCAGCAGCCAGACCGGGACAGGGATTGAAAAACTGTTTTTT	CASSQTGTGIEKLFF
TRBV5-1	TRBJ1-1	-	-	TGCGCCAGCAGCCTCCATCAGGGGTACACTGAAGCTTTCTTT	CASSLHQGYTEAFF
TRBV4-1	TRBJ2-3	TRBD1	-	TGCGCCAGCAGCCACGAAGTCGACGGGACAGCAAAAGATACGCAGTATTTT	CASSHEVDGTAKDTQYF
TRBV7-2	TRBJ1-3	-	-	TGTGCCAGCAGCGGATCACAGGGTGGCTCTGGAAACACCATATATTTT	CASSGSQGGSGNTIYF
TRBV27	TRBJ2-5	-	-	TGTGCCAGCAGTTTACGGCCAGCGGGCCCTTTAGAGACCCAGTACTTC	CASSLRPAGPLETQYF
TRBV29-1	TRBJ2-3	TRBD2	-	TGCAGCGTTGAAGTTAGCGGGAGCACAGATACGCAGTATTTT	CSVEVSGSTDTQYF
TRBV5-1	TRBJ2-5	TRBD2	-	TGCGCCAGCAGCTTGGAACCTAGCGGGGGGGCAGAGACCCAGTACTTC	CASSLEPSGGAETQYF
TRBV18	TRBJ2-1	-	-	TGTGCCAGCTCACCATCGAACAGGGAACGGCAGTTCTTC	CASSPSNRERQFF
TRBV2	TRBJ2-1	-	-	TGTGCCAGCAGAAGAAGGGGATCATCCAGGGAAAATGAGCAGTTCTTC	CASRRRGSSRENEQFF
TRBV11-3	TRBJ1-1	-	-	TGTGCCAGCAGCTTAGCAGGGGCCCGTGTTGAAGCTTTCTTT	CASSLAGARVEAFF
TRBV28	TRBJ2-1	TRBD1	once	TGTGCCAGCAGAATTGTGACAGGGTCGAATGAGCAGTTCTTC	CASRIVTGSNEQFF
TRBV4-1	TRBJ1-6	-	once	TGCGCCAGCAGCCAAGAGCCTCAGGGTCAGGGTGGTAATTCACCCCTCCACTTT	CASSQEPQGQGGNSPLHF
TRBV5-1	TRBJ2-7	-	-	TGCGCCAGCAGCTTGGACAGGGAGACAACCTACGAGCAGTACTTC	CASSLDRETTYEQYF
TRBV7-3	TRBJ2-6	TRBD1	-	TGTGCCAGCAGCTCAGGGGGCTCGGCCAACGTCCTGACTTTC	CASSSGGSANVLTF
TRBV28	TRBJ2-1	TRBD1	once	TGTGCCAGCAGTTCTGACAGGGGGCGATCCCTCAATGAGCAGTTCTTC	CASSSDRGRSLNEQFF
TRBV7-8	TRBJ1-6	-	once	TGTGCCAGCAGCTTAGTGGCCCATTCACCCCTCCACTTT	CASSLVAHSPLHF
TRBV4-3	TRBJ2-7	TRBD2	few	TGCGCCAGCAGCCCTAATCTAGCGGGCACCACCCTAGGGCAGTACTTC	CASSPNLAGTTLGQYF
TRBV29-1	TRBJ2-7	-	-	TGCAGCGTTGATCGAGAGCTACGGGGTCGCTCCTACGAGCAGTACTTC	CSVDRELRGRSYEQYF
TRBV13	TRBJ2-3	TRBD2	-	TGTGCCAGCAGCTTAGGGGGACTAGCGGGGGGCACGATTCGGTATTTT	CASSLGGLAGGTIRYF
TRBV5-6	TRBJ2-4	TRBD2	-	TGTGCCAGCAGCTTCCGCGCGGGGGGGGACAAAAACATTCAGTACTTC	CASSFRAGGDKNIQYF
TRBV7-2	TRBJ2-2	TRBD2	once	TGTGCCAGCAGCTTAGCACTGGTTCGACTAGCGGGCGGGGAGCTGTTTTTT	CASSLALVRLAGGELFF
TRBV19	TRBJ1-5	-	-	TGTGCCAGTAGTACCACGTGGCTCAATCAGCCCCAGCATTTT	CASSTTWLNQPQHF
TRBV19	TRBJ1-2	TRBD1	-	TGTGCCAGTAGTATGGGGGGCAGGGGGAAAGCTAACTATGGCTACACCTTC	CASSMGGRGKANYGYTF